One and the same sample provided the 22 T cell receptor beta chains below, sequenced in a study of blood T cell repertoires in COVID-19. Assay used: immunoSEQ multiplex PCR; TCRdb lists only in-frame clones, some missing. Of 200,000 to 300,000 clones in the sample, 87% were seen once. Input material: peripheral blood. The origin of the receptors is a woman between 40 and 50 years old who had recovered from COVID-19.

This rearrangement joins TRBV6-6 to TRBJ2-1; 9 bases map to TRBD1. In germline, CDR1 is MNHNY, CDR2 SVGAGI (reference sequence). This CDR3 region has 15 residues. The trim removed 4 bases at V and 6 bases at J, leaving 7 bases unmatched. CDR3: CASSFPGQGGNEQFF. CDR3 nucleotides: TGTGCCAGCAGTTTCCCGGGACAGGGTGGCAATGAGCAGTTCTTC.

The chain is built from TRBV5-4 and TRBJ1-1; D possibly corresponds to TRBD1 (5 bases). The V end was cut by 4 bases, the J end by 4 bases, with 11 bases between. From germline, CDR1 is SGHNT and CDR2 YYREEE (reference sequence). There are 13 residues in the CDR3. The CDR3 bases are TGTGCCAGCAGCCCCAGGGATAGCACTGAAGCTTTCTTT. It translates to CASSPRDSTEAFF.

The J gene is TRBJ1-2, the V gene TRBV5-1; D is possibly TRBD1 (6 bases). The CDR3 extends over 13 amino acids. Germline V lookup: CDR1 SGHRS, CDR2 YFSETQ. V was clipped by 2 bases and J by 6 bases, with 11 bases between them. CDR3 in DNA: TGCGCCAGCAGCTTCCCCTCAGGGGATGGCTACACCTTC. The encoded protein is CASSFPSGDGYTF.

The rearrangement links TRBV30 to TRBJ2-7, with D perhaps TRBD2 (6 bases). Germline CDR1 is GTSNPN and CDR2 is SVGIG (reference sequence). Trimming cost V 0 bases and J 2 bases, with 20 bases left between them. This CDR3 contains 17 residues. CDR3 in DNA: TGTGCCTGGAGTGTACGGGGAGGTGGATCGATCGCCTACGAGCAGTACTTC. It encodes CAWSVRGGGSIAYEQYF.

This chain joins TRBV4-1 and TRBJ2-1, with TRBD1 matching over 9 bases. There are 14 residues in the CDR3. Trimming removed 3 bases from V and 5 bases from J; junction bases left unmatched: 2. In germline, CDR1 is MGHRA, CDR2 YSYEKL. CDR3 region: CASSQTGGNNEQFF. CDR3 nucleotides: TGCGCCAGCAGCCAGACAGGGGGAAACAATGAGCAGTTCTTC.

The rearrangement links TRBV11-1 to TRBJ1-2; 8 bases map to TRBD1. Germline lookup yields CDR1 SGHAT and CDR2 FQDESV (reference sequence). This CDR3 has 14 residues. Unmatched junction bases numbered 3, after V lost 2 bases and J lost 4 bases. CDR3 nucleotide sequence: TGTGCCAGCAGCTTACAGGGGGCGAGCTATGGCTACACCTTC. Protein: CASSLQGASYGYTF.

CDR3 in DNA: TGCGCCAGCAGCTTGGGCAGGGAAACTATCTATGGCTACACCTTC. Translating it yields CASSLGRETIYGYTF. This chain links TRBV5-1 with TRBJ1-2; a weak D match, TRBD1 (5 bases). V gave up 0 bases and J gave up 4 bases, with 13 bases separating them. CDR3 length: 15 amino acids. In germline, CDR1 is SGHRS, CDR2 YFSETQ.

This clone came up a few times. The gene calls are TRBV27 and TRBJ2-5; D might be TRBD2 (6 bases). Germline lookup yields CDR1 MNHEY and CDR2 SMNVEV (reference sequence). This CDR3 has 17 amino acids. V was pared by 8 bases and J by 2 bases, with 24 bases between. This chain's CDR3 is CASAPRKYRDSQETQYF. The CDR3 region has the DNA TGTGCCAGCGCACCCCGTAAGTACCGGGACTCTCAAGAGACCCAGTACTTC.

The rearrangement joins TRBV5-4 to TRBJ2-5; TRBD2 matches at 10 bases. From germline, CDR1 is SGHNT and CDR2 YYREEE (reference sequence). Germline trimming cut 4 bases from V and 4 bases from J; bases unmatched to any gene: 13. The CDR3 contains 17 residues. The CDR3 spells CASSEFLSGGGSETQYF. The CDR3 nucleotides read TGTGCCAGCAGCGAATTCTTGAGCGGGGGGGGGTCAGAGACCCAGTACTTC. Supplemented by reference TRBV5-4 and TRBJ2-5, the full variable domain reads ETGVTQSPTHLIKTRGQQVTLRCSSQSGHNTVSWYQQALGQGPQFIFQYYREEENGRGNFPPRFSGLQFPNYSSELNVNALELDDSALYLCASSEFLSGGGSETQYFGPGTRLLVL.

V gene TRBV9 combines with J gene TRBJ2-2, with unresolved D. Germline V lookup: CDR1 SGDLS, CDR2 YYNGEE. This CDR3 region has 13 residues. V was pared by 2 bases and J by 1 base, with 3 bases between. The CDR3 DNA is TGTGCCAGCAGCGTCATGAACACCGGGGAGCTGTTTTTT. Encoded protein: CASSVMNTGELFF.

The chain has TRBV30 and TRBJ1-2; a possible D gene is TRBD1 (5 bases). The CDR3 extends over 13 amino acids. CDR1 and CDR2 from the germline V gene are GTSNPN and SVGIG (reference sequence). The V end lost 1 base, the J end lost 5 bases, and 11 bases lay between the germline ends. CDR3 sequence reads: CAWSGVRDYGYTF. In DNA, the CDR3 is TGTGCCTGGAGTGGAGTCAGGGATTATGGCTACACCTTC. The full variable domain, with the rest looked up from reference TRBV30 and TRBJ1-2, is SQTIHQWPATLVQPVGSPLSLECTVEGTSNPNLYWYRQAAGRGLQLLFYSVGIGQISSEVPQNLSASRPQDRQFILSSKKLLLSDSGFYLCAWSGVRDYGYTFGSGTRLTVV.

The chain links TRBV4-1 to TRBJ2-5, with 10 bases aligning to TRBD1. The CDR3 is made up of 16 amino acids. CDR1 and CDR2 (germline): MGHRA, YSYEKL. With 4 bases clipped from V and 4 bases from J, the junction kept 9 bases outside the gene matches. The CDR3: CASSPQTGGGGETQYF. The CDR3 region has the DNA TGCGCCAGCAGCCCTCAGACAGGGGGCGGCGGAGAGACCCAGTACTTC.

The chain has TRBV24-1 and TRBJ2-1; D is perhaps TRBD2 (6 bases). CDR3 length: 13 residues. The germline V gene has CDR1 KGHDR and CDR2 SFDVKD. Trimming cost V 5 bases and J 13 bases, with 17 bases left between them. CDR3 sequence reads: CATSAHDRDSQFF. The CDR3 nucleotides read TGTGCCACCAGTGCTCACGACCGGGACTCACAGTTCTTC.

The gene calls are TRBV19 and TRBJ1-5, with D possibly matching TRBD1 (5 bases). Trimming pared 5 bases from V and 5 bases from J, leaving 13 bases between. CDR1 is LNHDA and CDR2 is SQIVND in the germline V gene (reference sequence). The CDR3 totals 14 residues. CDR3 sequence: CASSRWGSDQPQHF. The CDR3, as DNA: TGTGCCAGTAGTCGCTGGGGCTCGGATCAGCCCCAGCATTTT.

This clone was observed a single time. The V and J genes are TRBV6-5 and TRBJ2-7, with TRBD1 matching 7 bases. This CDR3 has 14 amino acids. V dropped 5 bases and J dropped 2; count of bases not matched to a gene: 6. Germline assignment: CDR1 MNHEY and CDR2 SVGAGI. The CDR3 sequence is CASSRTGAAYEQYF. In DNA form, the CDR3 reads TGTGCCAGCAGTCGAACAGGGGCCGCCTACGAGCAGTACTTC.

This chain uses TRBV29-1 with TRBJ2-3, with 7 bases lining up with TRBD2. The V gene's germline CDR1 is SQVTM and CDR2 ANQGSEA. V shed 7 bases, J shed 5 bases, and the junction held 9 bases outside the gene matches. The CDR3 spans 13 residues. The CDR3 DNA follows: TGCAGCGCCAGCCGAGCGGGGATAGATACGCAGTATTTT. Its protein is CSASRAGIDTQYF.

The chain couples TRBV15 to TRBJ2-7; D perhaps matches TRBD2 (6 bases). Looked up from germline, CDR1 is LNHNV and CDR2 is YYDKDF (reference sequence). Trimming removed 0 bases at V and 0 bases at J, with 6 bases between. The CDR3 has 14 amino acids. In nucleotides, the CDR3 is TGTGCCACCAGCAGAGAGGGACTCTCCTACGAGCAGTACTTC. Its translation: CATSREGLSYEQYF. Combining the CDR3 with reference TRBV15 and TRBJ2-7 gives the whole variable domain DAMVIQNPRYQVTQFGKPVTLSCSQTLNHNVMYWYQQKSSQAPKLLFHYYDKDFNNEADTPDNFQSRRPNTSFCFLDIRSPGLGDTAMYLCATSREGLSYEQYFGPGTRLTVT.

The chain combines TRBV12-3 or TRBV12-4 with TRBJ2-3; D not certain. Trimming shortened V by 3 bases and J by 6 bases, and 7 bases separated the two germline ends. The CDR3 is 12 amino acids. The CDR3 sequence: CASSFVRDTQYF. The CDR3 DNA sequence: TGTGCCAGCAGTTTTGTCCGGGATACGCAGTATTTT.

The gene calls are TRBV9 and TRBJ2-5; no definite D call. The V and J ends lost 3 bases and 5 bases respectively, with 11 bases between them. Germline-derived CDR1 and CDR2 are SGDLS and YYNGEE. The length of the CDR3 is 13 residues. The CDR3 DNA follows: TGTGCCAGCAGCGCCCGACAACCGGAGACCCAGTACTTC. This sequence encodes CASSARQPETQYF.

The chain recombines TRBV9 with TRBJ1-3, with no clear D. The ends were cut back, 3 bases at V and 3 bases at J, with 7 bases in the middle. Germline V gene data show CDR1 as SGDLS and CDR2 as YYNGEE. CDR3 length: 13 amino acids. The CDR3 sequence is CASSAPGGNTIYF. The DNA of the CDR3 is TGTGCCAGCAGCGCCCCCGGTGGAAACACCATATATTTT.

This chain uses TRBV29-1 with TRBJ1-2; D may be TRBD1 (6 bases). This CDR3 spans 15 amino acids. The V end lost 6 bases, the J end lost 3 bases, and 20 bases lay between the germline ends. CDR1 and CDR2 (germline): SQVTM, ANQGSEA. The CDR3 loop is CSVFGTNPVYYGYTF. Written as DNA, the CDR3 is TGCAGCGTGTTCGGGACAAACCCAGTATACTATGGCTACACCTTC.

This clone was seen a handful of times. The genes are TRBV29-1 and TRBJ2-1, with 8 positions matching TRBD2. CDR1 SQVTM and CDR2 ANQGSEA come from the germline V gene. The J segment lost 0 bases and the V segment lost 8 bases, leaving 9 bases of the junction unmatched. This CDR3 contains 15 residues. The CDR3 loop is CSSSTGTSSYNEQFF. The CDR3, as DNA: TGCAGCTCCAGTACCGGGACTAGCTCCTACAATGAGCAGTTCTTC.